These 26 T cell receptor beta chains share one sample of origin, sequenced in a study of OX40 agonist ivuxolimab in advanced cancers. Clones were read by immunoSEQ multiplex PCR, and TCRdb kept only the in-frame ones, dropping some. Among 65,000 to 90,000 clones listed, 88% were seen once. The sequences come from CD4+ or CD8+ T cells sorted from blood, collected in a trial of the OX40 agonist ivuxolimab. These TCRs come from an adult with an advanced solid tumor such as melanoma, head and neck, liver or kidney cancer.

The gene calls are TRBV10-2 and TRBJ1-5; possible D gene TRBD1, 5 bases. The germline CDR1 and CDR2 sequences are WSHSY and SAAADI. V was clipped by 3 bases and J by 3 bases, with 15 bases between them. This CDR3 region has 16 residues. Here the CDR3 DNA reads TGCGCCAGCAGTGACACCCGAGGGGCCGTCAATCAGCCCCAGCATTTT. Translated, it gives CASSDTRGAVNQPQHF.

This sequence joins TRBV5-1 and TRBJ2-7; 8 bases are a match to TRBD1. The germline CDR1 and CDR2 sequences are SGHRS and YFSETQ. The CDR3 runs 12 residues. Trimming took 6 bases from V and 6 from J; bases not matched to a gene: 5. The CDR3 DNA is TGCGCCAGCAAAGGACAGGGCGGCGAGCAGTACTTC. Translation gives CASKGQGGEQYF.

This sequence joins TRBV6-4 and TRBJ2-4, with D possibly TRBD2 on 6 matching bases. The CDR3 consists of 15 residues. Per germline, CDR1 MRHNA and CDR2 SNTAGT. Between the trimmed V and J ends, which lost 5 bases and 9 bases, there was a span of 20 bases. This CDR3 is CASSPPGTRVGIQYF. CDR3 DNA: TGTGCCAGCAGTCCCCCCGGGACTCGAGTAGGCATTCAGTACTTC.

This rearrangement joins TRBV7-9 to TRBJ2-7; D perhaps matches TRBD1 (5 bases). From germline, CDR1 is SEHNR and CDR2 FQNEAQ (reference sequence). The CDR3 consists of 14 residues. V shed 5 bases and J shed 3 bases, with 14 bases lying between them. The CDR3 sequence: CASSRGASFYEQYF. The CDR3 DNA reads TGTGCCAGCAGCCGTGGGGCTTCCTTCTACGAGCAGTACTTC.

The chain's CDR3 is CASSRGGEQYF. The CDR3 nucleotides read TGTGCCAGCAGTCGGGGTGGGGAGCAGTACTTC. The rearrangement links TRBV2 to TRBJ2-7, with D maybe TRBD2 (5 bases). V was cut by 5 bases and J by 7 bases, with 9 bases left in between. This CDR3 is 11 amino acids long. The germline gives CDR1 SNHLY, CDR2 FYNNEI.

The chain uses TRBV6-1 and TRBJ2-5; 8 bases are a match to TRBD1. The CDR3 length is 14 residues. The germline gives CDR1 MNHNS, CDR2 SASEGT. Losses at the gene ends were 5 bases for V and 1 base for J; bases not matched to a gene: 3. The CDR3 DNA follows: TGTGCCAGCAGTCGAGACAGGGGCCAAGAGACCCAGTACTTC. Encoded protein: CASSRDRGQETQYF.

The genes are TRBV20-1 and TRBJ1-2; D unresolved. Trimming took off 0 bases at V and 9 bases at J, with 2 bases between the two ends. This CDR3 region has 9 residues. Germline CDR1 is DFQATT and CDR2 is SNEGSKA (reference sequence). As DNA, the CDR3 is TGCAGTGCTAGAGATAGCTACACCTTC. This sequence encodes CSARDSYTF.

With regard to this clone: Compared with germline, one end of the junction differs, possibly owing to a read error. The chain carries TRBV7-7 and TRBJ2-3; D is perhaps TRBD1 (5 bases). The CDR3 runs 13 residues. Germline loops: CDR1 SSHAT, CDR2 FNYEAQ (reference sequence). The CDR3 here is CASSFGHTDTQYF. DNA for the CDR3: TGTGCTAGCAGCTTTGGACACACAGATACGCAGTATTTT.

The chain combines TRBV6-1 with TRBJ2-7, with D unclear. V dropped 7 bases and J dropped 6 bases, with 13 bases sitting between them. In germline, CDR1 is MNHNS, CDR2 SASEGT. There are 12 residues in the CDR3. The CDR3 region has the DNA TGTGCCAGCACCTCGTGGGGTGGCGAGCAGTACTTC. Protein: CASTSWGGEQYF.

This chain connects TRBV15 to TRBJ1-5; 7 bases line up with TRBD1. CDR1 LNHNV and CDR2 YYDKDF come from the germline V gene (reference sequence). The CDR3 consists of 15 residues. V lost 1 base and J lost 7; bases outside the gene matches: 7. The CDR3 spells CATSRGQGGFQPQHF. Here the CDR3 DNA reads TGTGCCACCAGCAGAGGACAGGGAGGATTCCAGCCCCAGCATTTT.

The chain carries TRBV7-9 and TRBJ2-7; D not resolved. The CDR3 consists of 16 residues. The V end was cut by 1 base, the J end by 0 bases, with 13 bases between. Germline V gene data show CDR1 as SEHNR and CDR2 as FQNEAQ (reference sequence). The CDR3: CASSLDSSLPSYEQYF. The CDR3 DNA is TGTGCCAGCAGCTTAGATAGTAGCTTACCCTCCTACGAGCAGTACTTC.

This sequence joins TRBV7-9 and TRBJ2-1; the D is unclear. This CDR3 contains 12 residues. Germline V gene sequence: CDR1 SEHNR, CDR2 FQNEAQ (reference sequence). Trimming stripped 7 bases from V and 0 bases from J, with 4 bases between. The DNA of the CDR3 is TGTGCCAGCACATCCTCCTACAATGAGCAGTTCTTC. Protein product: CASTSSYNEQFF.

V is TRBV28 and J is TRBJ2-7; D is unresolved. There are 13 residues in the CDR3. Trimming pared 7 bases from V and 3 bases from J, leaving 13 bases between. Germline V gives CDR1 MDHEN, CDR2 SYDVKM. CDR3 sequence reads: CASTRAGIYEQYF. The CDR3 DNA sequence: TGTGCCAGCACTAGAGCAGGCATCTACGAGCAGTACTTC.

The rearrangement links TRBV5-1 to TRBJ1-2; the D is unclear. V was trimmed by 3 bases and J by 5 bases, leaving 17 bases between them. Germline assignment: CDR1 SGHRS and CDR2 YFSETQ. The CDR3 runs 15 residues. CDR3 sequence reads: CASSSGLTTAYGYTF. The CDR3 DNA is TGCGCCAGCAGCTCTGGACTGACAACTGCGTATGGCTACACCTTC.

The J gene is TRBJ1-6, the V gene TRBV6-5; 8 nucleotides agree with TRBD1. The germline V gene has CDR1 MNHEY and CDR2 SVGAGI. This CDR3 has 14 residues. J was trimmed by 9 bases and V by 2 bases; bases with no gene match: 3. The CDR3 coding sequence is TGTGCCAGCAGTTACAAGCAGGGGGCTTCACCCCTCCACTTT. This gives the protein CASSYKQGASPLHF.

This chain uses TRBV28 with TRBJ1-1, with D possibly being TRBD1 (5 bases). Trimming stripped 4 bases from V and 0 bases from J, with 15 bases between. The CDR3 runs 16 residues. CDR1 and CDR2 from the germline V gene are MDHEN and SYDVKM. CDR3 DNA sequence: TGTGCCAGCAGTTCAGGGAATGGGGGGATGAACACTGAAGCTTTCTTT. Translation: CASSSGNGGMNTEAFF.

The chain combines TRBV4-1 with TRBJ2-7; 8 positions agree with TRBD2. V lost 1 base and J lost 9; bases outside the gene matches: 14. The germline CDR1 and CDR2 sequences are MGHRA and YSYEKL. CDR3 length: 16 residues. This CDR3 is CASSQVGGGTLGVQYF. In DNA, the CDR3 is TGCGCCAGCAGCCAAGTGGGCGGGGGGACCCTCGGGGTGCAGTACTTC.

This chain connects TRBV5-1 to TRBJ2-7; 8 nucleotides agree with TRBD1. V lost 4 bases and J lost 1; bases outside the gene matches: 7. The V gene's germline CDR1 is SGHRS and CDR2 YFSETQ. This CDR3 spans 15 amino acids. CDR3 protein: CASSKDRVGSYEQYF. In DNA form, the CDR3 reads TGCGCCAGCAGCAAGGACAGGGTTGGATCCTACGAGCAGTACTTC.

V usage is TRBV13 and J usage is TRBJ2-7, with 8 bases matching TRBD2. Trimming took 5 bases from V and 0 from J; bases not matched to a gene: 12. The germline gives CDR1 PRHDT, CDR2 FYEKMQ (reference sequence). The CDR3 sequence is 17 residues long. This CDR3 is CASSGTGGGPSSYEQYF. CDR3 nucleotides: TGTGCCAGCAGCGGAACGGGGGGGGGCCCTAGCTCCTACGAGCAGTACTTC.

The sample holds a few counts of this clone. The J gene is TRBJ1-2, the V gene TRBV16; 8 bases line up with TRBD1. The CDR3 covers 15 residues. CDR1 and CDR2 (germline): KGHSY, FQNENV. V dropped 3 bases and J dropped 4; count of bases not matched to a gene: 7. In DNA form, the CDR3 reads TGTGCCAGCAGCCAGGGAGGACAGGGTGGCTATGGCTACACCTTC. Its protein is CASSQGGQGGYGYTF.

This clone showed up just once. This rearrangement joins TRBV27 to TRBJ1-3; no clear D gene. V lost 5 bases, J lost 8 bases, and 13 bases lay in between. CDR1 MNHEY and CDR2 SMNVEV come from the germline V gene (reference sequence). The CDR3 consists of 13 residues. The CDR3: CASSARAADTIYF. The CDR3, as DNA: TGTGCCAGCAGTGCTCGCGCGGCAGACACCATATATTTT.

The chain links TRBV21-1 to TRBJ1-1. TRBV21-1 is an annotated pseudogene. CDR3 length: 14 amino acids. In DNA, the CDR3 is TGTGCCAGCCCAAAGGGTGGAGGGAACACTGAAGCTTTCTTT. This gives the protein CASPKGGGNTEAFF.

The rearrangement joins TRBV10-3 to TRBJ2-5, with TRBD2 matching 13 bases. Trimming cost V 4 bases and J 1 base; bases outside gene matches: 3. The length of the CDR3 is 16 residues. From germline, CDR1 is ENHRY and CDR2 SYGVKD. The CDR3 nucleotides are TGTGCCATCAGTGGGACTAGCGGGGGTATCCAAGAGACCCAGTACTTC. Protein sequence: CAISGTSGGIQETQYF.

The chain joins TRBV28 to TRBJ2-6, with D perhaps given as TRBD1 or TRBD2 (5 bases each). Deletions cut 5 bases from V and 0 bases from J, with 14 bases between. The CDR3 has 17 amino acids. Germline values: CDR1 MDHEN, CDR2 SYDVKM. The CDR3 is CASSPGTASSGANVLTF. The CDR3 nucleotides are TGTGCCAGCAGTCCCGGGACGGCAAGCTCTGGGGCCAACGTCCTGACTTTC.

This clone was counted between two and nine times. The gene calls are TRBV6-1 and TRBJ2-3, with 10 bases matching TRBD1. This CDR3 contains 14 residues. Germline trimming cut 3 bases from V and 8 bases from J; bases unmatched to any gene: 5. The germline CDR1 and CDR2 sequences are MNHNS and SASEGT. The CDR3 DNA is TGTGCCAGCAGTGATTGGGACAGGGGTGCTACGCAGTATTTT. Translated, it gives CASSDWDRGATQYF.

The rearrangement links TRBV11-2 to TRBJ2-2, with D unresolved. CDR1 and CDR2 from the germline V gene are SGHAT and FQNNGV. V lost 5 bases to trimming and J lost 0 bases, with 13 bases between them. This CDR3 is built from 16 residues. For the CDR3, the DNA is TGTGCCAGCAGCCTGAGACCAGACGCGAACACCGGGGAGCTGTTTTTT. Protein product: CASSLRPDANTGELFF.